This T cell receptor (beta chain) is from a study of blood T cell repertoires in COVID-19. This CDR3 comprises 15 residues. CDR1 and CDR2 (germline): LNHDA, SQIVND (reference sequence). V gave up 5 bases and J gave up 1 base; unmatched junction bases: 5. Profiled with immunoSEQ multiplex PCR; TCRdb holds only in-frame clones, not every one. The sample consists of approximately 500,000 clones, roughly 89% of them appearing once. Sequencing was carried out using peripheral blood. The J gene is TRBJ1-5, the V gene TRBV19; TRBD1 matches at 7 bases. The sequence derives from a man younger than 30 with COVID-19, enrolled during active disease. DNA for the CDR3: TGTGCCAGTAGTGTTGGGACAGCCAGCAATCAGCCCCAGCATTTT. Protein: CASSVGTASNQPQHF.